This TCR beta chain was profiled in a study of shared clonotypes between healthy human individuals. Measured with immunoSEQ multiplex PCR; TCRdb has only the in-frame clones, and not every one. The sample lists some 470,000 clones, 76% occurring once. Germline lookup yields CDR1 SGHRS and CDR2 YFSETQ. The V end was cut by 0 bases, the J end by 1 base, with 7 bases between. The CDR3 has 14 residues. This chain links TRBV5-1 with TRBJ1-1; D is possibly TRBD1 (6 bases). The sequence came from a woman in her 40s in good health. Some clones in this sample may be carry-over from other donors' samples. Sequenced input: PBMCs. The CDR3 DNA is TGCGCCAGCAGCTTGGCACAGGGGAACACTGAAGCTTTCTTT. Its protein is CASSLAQGNTEAFF.